This TCR beta chain derives from a study of metastatic and nonmetastatic thyroid tumors. Ten or more counts support this clone. The CDR3 has 12 residues. CDR1 is SGDLS, CDR2 YYNGEE, per germline. Trimming shortened V by 3 bases and J by 2 bases, and 6 bases separated the two germline ends. Ahead of thyroid surgery, no patient had received treatment of any kind. TCRdb re-called the PCR reads with MiXCR. The data contain tens of thousands of clones, about 12% of them seen just once; the ten biggest clones take up about 11%. The origin of this receptor is a female donor with papillary thyroid cancer or a benign thyroid nodule (not recorded which). Some clones in this sample may be carry-over from other donors' samples. V gene TRBV9 combines with J gene TRBJ2-7, with D unresolved. Input material: blood. CDR3 protein: CASSGSTYEQYF. The DNA of the CDR3 is TGTGCCAGCAGCGGGAGCACCTACGAGCAGTACTTC.